The TCR beta chain under discussion was sequenced for a study of T cells in Graves' hyperthyroidism and ophthalmopathy. This clonotype has at least ten counts. An absence of ophthalmopathy progression within 18 months meant stable Graves' hyperthyroidism. Patients were excluded because of uncontrolled infection, other autoimmune disease, pregnancy or lactation. TCR beta CDR3 regions were amplified from RNA. Carried out on the TCR CDR3, a first-round RT-PCR used the HTBI primer set. Each CDR3 protein is one row after TCRdb ran MiXCR on the multiplex PCR reads. The sample has about 560,000 distinct CDR3 sequences; around 45% are singletons. The CDR3 has 13 amino acids. Germline V gene lookup returns CDR1 SEHNR and CDR2 FQNEAQ (reference sequence). Trimming cost V 5 bases and J 1 base, with 8 bases left between them.

This receptor was obtained from a woman aged 18-35 years with Graves' hyperthyroidism. The chain carries TRBV7-9 and TRBJ1-1, with D perhaps matching TRBD1 (5 bases). Specimen: peripheral blood or thyroid tissue (not recorded which). CDR3 residues: CASSLTANTEAFF. CDR3 nucleotide sequence: TGTGCCAGCAGCCTGACAGCGAACACTGAAGCTTTCTTT.